This T cell receptor beta chain comes out of a study of control samples from healthy donors and cancer patients. This CDR3 is 18 amino acids long. The V and J ends lost 6 bases and 4 bases respectively, with 27 bases between them. The V gene's germline CDR1 is LGHDT and CDR2 YNNKEL (reference sequence). Profiling relied on immunoSEQ multiplex PCR, and the TCRdb table lists in-frame clones only, not all of them. The data contain 60,000 or so clones, approximately 88% of them singletons. The specimen sequenced was blood. The sequence derives from a man between 50 and 59 years old in good health. V gene TRBV3-1 (or the pseudogene TRBV3-2) combines with J gene TRBJ1-2, with D possibly being TRBD1 (6 bases). The CDR3 is CASRETGSHRIISYGYTF. The CDR3 DNA sequence: TGTGCCAGCAGGGAGACAGGCTCCCACCGGATTATTAGCTATGGCTACACCTTC.